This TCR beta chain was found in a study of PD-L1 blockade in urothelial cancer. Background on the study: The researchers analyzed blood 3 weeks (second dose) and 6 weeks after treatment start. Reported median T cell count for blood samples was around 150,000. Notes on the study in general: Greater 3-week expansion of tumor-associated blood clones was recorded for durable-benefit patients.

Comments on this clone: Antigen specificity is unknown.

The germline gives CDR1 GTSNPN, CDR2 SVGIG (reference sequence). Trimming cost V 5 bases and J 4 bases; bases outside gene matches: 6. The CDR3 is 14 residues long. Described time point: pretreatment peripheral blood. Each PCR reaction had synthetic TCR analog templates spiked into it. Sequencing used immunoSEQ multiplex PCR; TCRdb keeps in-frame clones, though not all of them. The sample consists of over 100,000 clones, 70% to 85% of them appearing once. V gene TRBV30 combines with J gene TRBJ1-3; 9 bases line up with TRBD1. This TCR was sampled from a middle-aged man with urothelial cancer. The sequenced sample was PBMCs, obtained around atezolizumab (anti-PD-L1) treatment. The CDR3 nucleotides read TGTGCCTGGGGCCGGACAGGGGCCGGAAACACCATATATTTT. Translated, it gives CAWGRTGAGNTIYF.